This T cell receptor beta chain stems from a study of regulatory T cells in long-lasting Graves disease. About the study: Graves' patients who were just diagnosed had used antithyroid drugs for under 3 months. Overall study findings and caveats: The persistent group shared 3,000 or so public clonotypes, more than the approximately 1,000 shared by new patients.

Germline CDR1 and CDR2: SQVTM and ANQGSEA. The CDR3 totals 12 residues. Sequencing libraries for TCR beta were prepared with iRepertoire HTBI primers and Arm-PCR of CDR3 regions. TCRdb processed the multiplex PCR reads anew with MiXCR; each CDR3 protein has one entry. The table shows 620,000 or so distinct CDR3 sequences, with approximately 15% occurring only once. About this clonotype: The antigen is not known. A junction end diverges from the germline sequence, so it may reflect a read error.

The sample's time point: newly diagnosed GD, antithyroid drugs for less than 3 months. Construction of the TCR library relied on RNA isolated from PBMCs. The same data also went into a second study, on T cells in Graves' hyperthyroidism and ophthalmopathy.

V usage is TRBV29-1 and J usage is TRBJ1-4; perhaps TRBD1 as D (6 bases). Sequenced material: peripheral blood mononuclear cells (PBMCs), taken at new diagnosis, from a patient treated with antithyroid drugs. The clonotype was recovered from a woman under 40 with Graves disease. CDR3 sequence (DNA): TGCAGCGCCGGGACACCGAATGAAAAACTGGTTTTT. This sequence encodes CSAGTPNEKLVF. Complete variable domain (other parts from reference TRBV29-1 and TRBJ1-4): SAVISQKPSRDICQRGTSLTIQCQVDSQVTMMFWYRQQPGQSLTLIATANQGSEATYESGFVIDKFPISRPNLTFSTLTVSNMSPEDSSIYLCSAGTPNEKLVFGSGTQLSVL.